The 5 T cell receptor beta chains below all came from one sample that was sequenced in a study of blood T cell repertoires in COVID-19. Sequencing used immunoSEQ multiplex PCR; TCRdb keeps in-frame clones, though not all of them. Here the sample spans 300,000 to 350,000 clones, approximately 88% being singletons. Input material: PBMCs or T cells enriched from blood (not recorded which). Receptor source: a woman aged 18-29 years who had recovered from COVID-19.

The chain recombines TRBV6-5 with TRBJ1-2; 7 nucleotides agree with TRBD1. The V segment lost 5 bases and the J segment 2 bases; nucleotides outside the gene matches: 2. Germline-derived CDR1 and CDR2 are MNHEY and SVGAGI. The CDR3 is made up of 13 amino acids. CDR3 sequence: CASSQQGNYGYTF. The CDR3 DNA is TGTGCCAGCAGTCAACAGGGGAACTATGGCTACACCTTC.

This rearrangement joins TRBV20-1 to TRBJ2-7; possible D gene TRBD1, 6 bases. This CDR3 is built from 11 residues. Germline V gene lookup returns CDR1 DFQATT and CDR2 SNEGSKA (reference sequence). V lost 5 bases, J lost 5 bases, and 10 bases lay in between. CDR3 loop: CSASQGNEQYF. The DNA for the CDR3 is TGCAGTGCTTCACAGGGAAACGAGCAGTACTTC.

The rearrangement uses TRBV28 and TRBJ2-3, with D possibly TRBD2 on 6 matching bases. CDR3 length: 18 residues. Germline CDR1 is MDHEN and CDR2 is SYDVKM. V lost 10 bases and J lost 2, with 28 bases in between. Written as DNA, the CDR3 is TGTGCCACCAAAGGATACGGTGACACTTGGGGGGTCACAGATACGCAGTATTTT. Residues: CATKGYGDTWGVTDTQYF.

This chain connects TRBV19 to TRBJ1-2, with a tentative D call TRBD1 (5 bases). Germline CDR1 reads LNHDA; CDR2 reads SQIVND (reference sequence). CDR3 length: 14 amino acids. V was pared by 7 bases and J by 3 bases, with 15 bases between. The CDR3 nucleotides are TGTGCCAGTAAGATGACAGCGGGGTACTATGGCTACACCTTC. Protein sequence: CASKMTAGYYGYTF.

V usage is TRBV29-1 and J usage is TRBJ1-5; tentatively, D is TRBD1 (5 bases). Trimming cost V 6 bases and J 3 bases, with 12 bases left between them. Germline V gives CDR1 SQVTM, CDR2 ANQGSEA. This CDR3 has 13 residues. CDR3 sequence (DNA): TGCAGCGTAAGAAAGGGGTACAATCAGCCCCAGCATTTT. This encodes CSVRKGYNQPQHF.